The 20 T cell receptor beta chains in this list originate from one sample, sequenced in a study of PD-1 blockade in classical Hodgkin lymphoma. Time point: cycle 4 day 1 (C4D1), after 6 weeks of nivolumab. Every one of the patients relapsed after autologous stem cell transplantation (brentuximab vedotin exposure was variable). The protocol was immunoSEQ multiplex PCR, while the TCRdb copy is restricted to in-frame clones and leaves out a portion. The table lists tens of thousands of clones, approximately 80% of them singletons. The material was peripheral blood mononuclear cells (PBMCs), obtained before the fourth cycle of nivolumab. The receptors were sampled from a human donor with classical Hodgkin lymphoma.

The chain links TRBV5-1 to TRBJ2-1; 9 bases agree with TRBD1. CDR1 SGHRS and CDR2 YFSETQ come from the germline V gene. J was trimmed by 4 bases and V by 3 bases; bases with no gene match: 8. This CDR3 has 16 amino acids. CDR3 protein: CASSSGVGTGYNEQFF. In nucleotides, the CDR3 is TGCGCCAGCAGCTCTGGGGTGGGGACAGGGTACAATGAGCAGTTCTTC.

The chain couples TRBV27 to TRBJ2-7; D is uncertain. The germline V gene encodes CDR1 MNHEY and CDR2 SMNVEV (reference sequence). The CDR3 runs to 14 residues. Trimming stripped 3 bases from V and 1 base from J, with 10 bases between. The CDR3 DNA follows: TGTGCCAGCAGTTTGGTACGTGGTTCCTACGAGCAGTACTTC. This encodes CASSLVRGSYEQYF.

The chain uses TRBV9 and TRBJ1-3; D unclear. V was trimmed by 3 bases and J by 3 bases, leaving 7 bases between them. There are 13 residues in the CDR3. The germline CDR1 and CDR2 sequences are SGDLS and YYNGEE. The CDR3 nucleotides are TGTGCCAGCAGCGAGGAAGGTGGAAACACCATATATTTT. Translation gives CASSEEGGNTIYF.

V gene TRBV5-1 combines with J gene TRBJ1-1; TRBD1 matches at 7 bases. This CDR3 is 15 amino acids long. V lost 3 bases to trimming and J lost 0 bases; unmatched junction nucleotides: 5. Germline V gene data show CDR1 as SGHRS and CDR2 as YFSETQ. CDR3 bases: TGCGCCAGCAGCTCCGGGACAGCAATGAACACTGAAGCTTTCTTT. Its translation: CASSSGTAMNTEAFF. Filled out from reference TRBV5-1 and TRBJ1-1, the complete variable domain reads KAGVTQTPRYLIKTRGQQVTLSCSPISGHRSVSWYQQTPGQGLQFLFEYFSETQRNKGNFPGRFSGRQFSNSRSEMNVSTLELGDSALYLCASSSGTAMNTEAFFGQGTRLTVV.

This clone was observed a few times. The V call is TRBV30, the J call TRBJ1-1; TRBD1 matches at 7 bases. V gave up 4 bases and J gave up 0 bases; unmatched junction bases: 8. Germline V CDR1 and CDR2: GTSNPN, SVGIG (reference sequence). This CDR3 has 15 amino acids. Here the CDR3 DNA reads TGTGCCTGGACTCGAGGGGGCGGCGTGAACACTGAAGCTTTCTTT. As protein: CAWTRGGGVNTEAFF.

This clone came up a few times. Written as DNA, the CDR3 is TGCGCCAGCAGTTCGGGGGGCGGGGGAGGAACGAACACTGAAGCTTTCTTT. It encodes CASSSGGGGGTNTEAFF. The chain has TRBV10-1 and TRBJ1-1; a possible D gene is TRBD1 (6 bases). CDR1 and CDR2 (germline): WNHNN, SYGVQD (reference sequence). The CDR3 sequence is 17 residues long. V was trimmed by 5 bases and J by 1 base, leaving 20 bases between them.

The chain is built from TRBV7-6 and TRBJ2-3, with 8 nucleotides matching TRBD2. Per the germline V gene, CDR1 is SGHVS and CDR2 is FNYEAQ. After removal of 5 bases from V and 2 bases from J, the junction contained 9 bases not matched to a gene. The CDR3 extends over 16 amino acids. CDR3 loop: CASSAAFGGATDTQYF. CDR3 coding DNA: TGTGCCAGCAGCGCCGCTTTCGGGGGGGCCACAGATACGCAGTATTTT.

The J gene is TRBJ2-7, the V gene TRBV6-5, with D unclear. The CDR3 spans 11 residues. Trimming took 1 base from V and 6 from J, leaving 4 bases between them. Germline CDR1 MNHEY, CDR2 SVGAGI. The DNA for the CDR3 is TGTGCCAGCAGTTACTTGGGCGAGCAGTACTTC. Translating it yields CASSYLGEQYF.

The CDR3 DNA sequence: TGTGCCAGTAGTCCGTCGGGGTTCCAGCCCCAGCATTTT. Encoded protein: CASSPSGFQPQHF. The chain recombines TRBV19 with TRBJ1-5; D not resolved. V gave up 5 bases and J gave up 7 bases, with 12 bases separating them. CDR3 length equals 13 residues. Germline V gene lookup returns CDR1 LNHDA and CDR2 SQIVND (reference sequence).

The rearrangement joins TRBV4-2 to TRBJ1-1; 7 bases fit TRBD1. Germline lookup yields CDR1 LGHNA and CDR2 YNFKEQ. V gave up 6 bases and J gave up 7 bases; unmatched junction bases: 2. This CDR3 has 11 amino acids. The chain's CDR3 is CASRRDSEAFF. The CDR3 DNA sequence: TGTGCCAGCAGGAGGGACAGTGAAGCTTTCTTT.

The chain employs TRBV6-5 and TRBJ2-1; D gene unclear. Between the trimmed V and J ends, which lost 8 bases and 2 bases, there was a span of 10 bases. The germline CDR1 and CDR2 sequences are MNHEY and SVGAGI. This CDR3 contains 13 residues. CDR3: CASQVSPYNEQFF. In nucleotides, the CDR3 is TGTGCCAGCCAAGTTAGCCCCTACAATGAGCAGTTCTTC.

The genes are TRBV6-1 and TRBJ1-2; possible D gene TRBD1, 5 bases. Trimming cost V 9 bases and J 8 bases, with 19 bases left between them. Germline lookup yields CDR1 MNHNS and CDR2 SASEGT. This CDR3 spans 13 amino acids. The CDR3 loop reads CARQDLLARGYTF. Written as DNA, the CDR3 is TGTGCCAGACAGGATCTCCTAGCTAGAGGCTACACCTTC.

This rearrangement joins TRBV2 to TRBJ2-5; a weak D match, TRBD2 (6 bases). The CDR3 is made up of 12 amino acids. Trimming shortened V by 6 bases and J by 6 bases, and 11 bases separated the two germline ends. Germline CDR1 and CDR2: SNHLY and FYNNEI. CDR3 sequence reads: CASRRDSKTQYF. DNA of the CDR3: TGTGCCAGCAGGCGGGACTCCAAGACCCAGTACTTC.

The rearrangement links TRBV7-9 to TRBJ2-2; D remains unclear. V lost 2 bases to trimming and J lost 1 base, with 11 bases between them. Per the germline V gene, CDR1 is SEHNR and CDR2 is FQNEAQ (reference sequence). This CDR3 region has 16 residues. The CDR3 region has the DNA TGTGCCAGCAGCTTATCCCCGCCCTTGAACACCGGGGAGCTGTTTTTT. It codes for CASSLSPPLNTGELFF.

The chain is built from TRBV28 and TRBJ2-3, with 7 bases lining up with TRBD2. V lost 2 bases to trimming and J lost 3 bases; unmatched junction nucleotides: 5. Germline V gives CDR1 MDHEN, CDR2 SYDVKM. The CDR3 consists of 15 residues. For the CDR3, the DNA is TGTGCCAGCAGTTTAAGCGGGACGGGGACAGATACGCAGTATTTT. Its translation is CASSLSGTGTDTQYF.

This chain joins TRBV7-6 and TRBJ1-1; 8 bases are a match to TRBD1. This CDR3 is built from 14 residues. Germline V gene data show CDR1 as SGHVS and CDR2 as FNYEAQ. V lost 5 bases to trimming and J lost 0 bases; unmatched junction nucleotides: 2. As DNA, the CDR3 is TGTGCCAGCAGCGACAGGGGTATGAACACTGAAGCTTTCTTT. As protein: CASSDRGMNTEAFF.

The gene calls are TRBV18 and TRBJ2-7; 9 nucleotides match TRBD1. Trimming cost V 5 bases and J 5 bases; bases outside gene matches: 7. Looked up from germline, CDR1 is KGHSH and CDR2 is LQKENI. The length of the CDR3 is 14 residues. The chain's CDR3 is CASSKTRQGDEQYF. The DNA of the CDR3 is TGTGCCAGCTCAAAAACGAGACAGGGGGACGAGCAGTACTTC.

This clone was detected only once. The DNA for the CDR3 is TGTGCCTGGAACTTAGCGGGGGCATACAATGAGCAGTTCTTC. This codes for CAWNLAGAYNEQFF. The chain employs TRBV30 and TRBJ2-1, with 9 bases matching TRBD2. The length of the CDR3 is 14 residues. V lost 4 bases to trimming and J lost 4 bases; unmatched junction nucleotides: 5. Germline V gene sequence: CDR1 GTSNPN, CDR2 SVGIG (reference sequence).

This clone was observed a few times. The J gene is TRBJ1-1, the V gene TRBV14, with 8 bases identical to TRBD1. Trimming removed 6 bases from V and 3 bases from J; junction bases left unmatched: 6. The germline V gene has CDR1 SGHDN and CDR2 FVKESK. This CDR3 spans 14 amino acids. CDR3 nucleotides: TGTGCCAGCAGACAAAACAGGGGGGACACTGAAGCTTTCTTT. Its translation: CASRQNRGDTEAFF.

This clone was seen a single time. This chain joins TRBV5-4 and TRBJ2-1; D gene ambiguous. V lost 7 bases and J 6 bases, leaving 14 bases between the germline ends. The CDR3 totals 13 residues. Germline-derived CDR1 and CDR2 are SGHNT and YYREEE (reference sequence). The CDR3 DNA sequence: TGTGCCAGCCGGATAAAGGCCCGCAATGAGCAGTTCTTC. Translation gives CASRIKARNEQFF.